This T cell receptor (beta chain) was identified during a study of T cell repertoires in cytomegalovirus infection. Study observations and caveats: HLA-C-restricted CMV clonotypes gave the most frequent clonotype in two of eight donors. Public TCR beta family frequency separated CMV-and-HLA carriers, including in an independent cohort.

To note about this clonotype: Its antigen is undetermined.

Germline V gene lookup returns CDR1 MNHEY and CDR2 SVGAGI. The CDR3 loop spans 13 amino acids. Trimming left V 6 bases short and J 4 bases short, with 12 bases between. TCRdb redid the calling of the reads with MiXCR, one entry per CDR3 protein. The sample carries some 600,000 distinct CDR3 sequences, roughly a quarter recorded once. Material: CD8+ T cells from PBMCs. This receptor was identified in a human donor in good health (CMV status not recorded). Some clones in this sample may be carry-over from other donors' samples. The gene calls are TRBV6-5 and TRBJ1-1, with D perhaps matching TRBD1 (5 bases). The CDR3 loop is CASSPGLTTEAFF. The CDR3 DNA follows: TGTGCCAGCAGCCCGGGGCTGACCACTGAAGCTTTCTTT.